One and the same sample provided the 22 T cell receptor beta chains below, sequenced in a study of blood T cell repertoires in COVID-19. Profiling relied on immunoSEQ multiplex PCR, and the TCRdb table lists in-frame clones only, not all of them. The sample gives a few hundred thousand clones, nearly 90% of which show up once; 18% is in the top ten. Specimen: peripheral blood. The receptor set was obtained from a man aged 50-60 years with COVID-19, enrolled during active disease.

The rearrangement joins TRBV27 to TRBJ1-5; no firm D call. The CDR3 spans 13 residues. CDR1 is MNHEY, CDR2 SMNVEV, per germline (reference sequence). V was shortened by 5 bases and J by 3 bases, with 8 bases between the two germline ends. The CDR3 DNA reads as TGTGCCAGCAGTCTGAACTTCAATCAGCCCCAGCATTTT. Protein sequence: CASSLNFNQPQHF.

CDR3 sequence reads: CAWKGQGFGPGELFF. As DNA, the CDR3 is TGTGCCTGGAAAGGGCAGGGTTTCGGACCCGGGGAGCTGTTTTTT. J is TRBJ2-2 and V is TRBV30, with D perhaps TRBD1 (5 bases). V was shortened by 4 bases and J by 6 bases, with 18 bases between the two germline ends. Germline assignment: CDR1 GTSNPN and CDR2 SVGIG (reference sequence). The CDR3 has 15 amino acids. The whole variable domain, filled in from reference TRBV30 and TRBJ2-2, reads SQTIHQWPATLVQPVGSPLSLECTVEGTSNPNLYWYRQAAGRGLQLLFYSVGIGQISSEVPQNLSASRPQDRQFILSSKKLLLSDSGFYLCAWKGQGFGPGELFFGEGSRLTVL.

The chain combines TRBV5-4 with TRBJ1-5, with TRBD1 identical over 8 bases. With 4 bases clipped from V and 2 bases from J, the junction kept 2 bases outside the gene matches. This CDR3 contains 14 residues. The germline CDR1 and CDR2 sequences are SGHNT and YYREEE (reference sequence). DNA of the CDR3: TGTGCCAGCAGCAAGGACAGGGGCAATCAGCCCCAGCATTTT. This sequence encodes CASSKDRGNQPQHF.

CDR3 sequence (DNA): TGTGCCAGCAGCTCGGACAGGGGACCCTACGAGCAGTACTTC. Its protein product is CASSSDRGPYEQYF. The chain combines TRBV4-2 with TRBJ2-7; 9 positions agree with TRBD1. V gave up 5 bases and J gave up 2 bases; unmatched junction bases: 4. Germline CDR1 is LGHNA and CDR2 is YNFKEQ. The CDR3 runs 14 residues.

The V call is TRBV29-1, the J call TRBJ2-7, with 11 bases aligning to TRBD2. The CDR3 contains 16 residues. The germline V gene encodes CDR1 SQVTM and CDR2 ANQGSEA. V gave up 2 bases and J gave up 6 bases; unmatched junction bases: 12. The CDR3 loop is CSVERLKETSGSEQYF. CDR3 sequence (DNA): TGCAGCGTTGAAAGGTTGAAGGAAACTAGCGGGAGCGAGCAGTACTTC.

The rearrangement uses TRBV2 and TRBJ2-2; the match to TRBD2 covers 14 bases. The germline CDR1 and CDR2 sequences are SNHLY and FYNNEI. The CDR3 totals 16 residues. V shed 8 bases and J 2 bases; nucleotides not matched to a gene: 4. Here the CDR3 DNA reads TGTGCCAGCGCCGGGACTAGCGGGAGCAACACCGGGGAGCTGTTTTTT. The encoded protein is CASAGTSGSNTGELFF.

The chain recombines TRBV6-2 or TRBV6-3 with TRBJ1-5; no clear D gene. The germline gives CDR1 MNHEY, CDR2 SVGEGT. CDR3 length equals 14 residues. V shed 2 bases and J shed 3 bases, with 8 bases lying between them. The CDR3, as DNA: TGTGCCAGCAGTTACCCTACCAACAATCAGCCCCAGCATTTT. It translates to CASSYPTNNQPQHF.

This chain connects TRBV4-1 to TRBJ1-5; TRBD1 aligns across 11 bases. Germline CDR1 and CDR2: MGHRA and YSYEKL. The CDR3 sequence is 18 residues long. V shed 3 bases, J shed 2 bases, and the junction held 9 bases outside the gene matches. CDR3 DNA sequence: TGCGCCAGCAGCCAGGGACAGGGGGATCCCGAGCGCAATCAGCCCCAGCATTTT. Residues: CASSQGQGDPERNQPQHF.

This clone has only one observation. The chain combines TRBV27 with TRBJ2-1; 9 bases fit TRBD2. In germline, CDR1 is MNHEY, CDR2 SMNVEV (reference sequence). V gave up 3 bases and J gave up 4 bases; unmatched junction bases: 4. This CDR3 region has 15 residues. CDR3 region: CASSFLAGEYNEQFF. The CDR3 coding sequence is TGTGCCAGCAGTTTTTTAGCGGGAGAGTACAATGAGCAGTTCTTC.

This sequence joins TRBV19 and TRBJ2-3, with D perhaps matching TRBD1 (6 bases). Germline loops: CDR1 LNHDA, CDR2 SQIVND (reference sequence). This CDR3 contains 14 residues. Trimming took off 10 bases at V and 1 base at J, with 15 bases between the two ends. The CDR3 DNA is TGTGCCACTACGAGACAGGCGGGCACAGATACGCAGTATTTT. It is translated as CATTRQAGTDTQYF.

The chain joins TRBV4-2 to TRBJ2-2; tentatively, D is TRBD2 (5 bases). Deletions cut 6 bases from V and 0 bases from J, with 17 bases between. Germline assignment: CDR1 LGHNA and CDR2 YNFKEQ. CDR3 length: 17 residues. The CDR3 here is CASRPQKRAANTGELFF. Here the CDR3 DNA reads TGTGCCAGCAGACCCCAGAAGAGGGCCGCGAACACCGGGGAGCTGTTTTTT.

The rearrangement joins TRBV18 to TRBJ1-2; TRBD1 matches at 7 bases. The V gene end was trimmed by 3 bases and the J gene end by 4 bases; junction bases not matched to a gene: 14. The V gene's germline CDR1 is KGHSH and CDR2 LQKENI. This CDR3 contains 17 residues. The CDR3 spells CASSPEMGQLSRYGYTF. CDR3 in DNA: TGTGCCAGCTCACCCGAAATGGGACAGCTCTCCCGCTATGGCTACACCTTC. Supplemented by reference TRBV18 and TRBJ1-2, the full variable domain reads NAGVMQNPRHLVRRRGQEARLRCSPMKGHSHVYWYRQLPEEGLKFMVYLQKENIIDESGMPKERFSAEFPKEGPSILRIQQVVRGDSAAYFCASSPEMGQLSRYGYTFGSGTRLTVV.

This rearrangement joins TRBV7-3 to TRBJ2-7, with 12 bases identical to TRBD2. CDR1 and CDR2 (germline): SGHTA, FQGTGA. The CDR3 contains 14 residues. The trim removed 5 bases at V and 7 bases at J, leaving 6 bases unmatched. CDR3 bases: TGTGCCAGCAGCCGACTAGCGGGAGAGGGAGAGCAGTACTTC. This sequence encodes CASSRLAGEGEQYF.

Written as DNA, the CDR3 is TGTGCCAGCAGCTTAGACGGGAATCAGCCCCAGCATTTT. It encodes CASSLDGNQPQHF. The chain joins TRBV7-2 to TRBJ1-5; D is uncertain. The germline V gene encodes CDR1 SGHTA and CDR2 FQGNSA. Trimming pared 1 base from V and 4 bases from J, leaving 5 bases between. The CDR3 contains 13 residues.

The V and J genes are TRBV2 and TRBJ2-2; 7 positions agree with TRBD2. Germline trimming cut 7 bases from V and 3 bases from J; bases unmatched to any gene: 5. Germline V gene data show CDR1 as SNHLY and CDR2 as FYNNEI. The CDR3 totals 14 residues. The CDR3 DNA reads TGTGCCAGCAAAACTAGCGAGTACACCGGGGAGCTGTTTTTT. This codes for CASKTSEYTGELFF.

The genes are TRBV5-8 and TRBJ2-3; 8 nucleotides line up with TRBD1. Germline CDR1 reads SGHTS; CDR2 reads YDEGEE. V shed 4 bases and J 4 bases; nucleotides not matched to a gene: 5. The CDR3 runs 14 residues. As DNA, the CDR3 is TGTGCCAGCAGCCCCATGACAGGGGCAGATACGCAGTATTTT. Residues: CASSPMTGADTQYF.

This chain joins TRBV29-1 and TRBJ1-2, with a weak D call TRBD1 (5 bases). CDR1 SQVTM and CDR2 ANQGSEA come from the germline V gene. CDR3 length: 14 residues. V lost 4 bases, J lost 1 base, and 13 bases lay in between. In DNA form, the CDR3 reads TGCAGCGTTGGGGGCGACTCACTTAACTATGGCTACACCTTC. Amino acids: CSVGGDSLNYGYTF. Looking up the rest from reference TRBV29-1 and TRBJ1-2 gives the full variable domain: SAVISQKPSRDICQRGTSLTIQCQVDSQVTMMFWYRQQPGQSLTLIATANQGSEATYESGFVIDKFPISRPNLTFSTLTVSNMSPEDSSIYLCSVGGDSLNYGYTFGSGTRLTVV.

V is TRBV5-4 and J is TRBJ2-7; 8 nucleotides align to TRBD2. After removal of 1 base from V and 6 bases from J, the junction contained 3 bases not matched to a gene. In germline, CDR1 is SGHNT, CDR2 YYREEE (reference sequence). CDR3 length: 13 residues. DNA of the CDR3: TGTGCCAGCAGCTTGCCGGGAGGGCGCGAGCAGTACTTC. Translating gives CASSLPGGREQYF.

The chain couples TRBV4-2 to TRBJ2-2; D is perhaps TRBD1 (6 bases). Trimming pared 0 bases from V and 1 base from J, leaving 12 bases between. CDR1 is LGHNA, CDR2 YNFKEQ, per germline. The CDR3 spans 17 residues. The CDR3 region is CASSQEGHAVNTGELFF. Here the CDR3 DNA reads TGTGCCAGCAGCCAAGAGGGACACGCGGTGAACACCGGGGAGCTGTTTTTT.

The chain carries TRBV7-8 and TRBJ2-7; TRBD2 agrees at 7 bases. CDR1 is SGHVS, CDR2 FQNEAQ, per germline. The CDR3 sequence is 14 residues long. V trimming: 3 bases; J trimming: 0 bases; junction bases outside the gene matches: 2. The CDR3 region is CASSFGGNSYEQYF. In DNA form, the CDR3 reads TGTGCCAGCAGCTTCGGGGGGAACTCCTACGAGCAGTACTTC.

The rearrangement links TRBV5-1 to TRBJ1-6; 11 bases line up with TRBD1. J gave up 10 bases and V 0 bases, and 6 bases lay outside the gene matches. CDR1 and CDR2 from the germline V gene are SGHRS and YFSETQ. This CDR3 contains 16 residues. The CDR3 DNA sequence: TGCGCCAGCAGCTTGGAGGGACAGGGGGTACGATCACCCCTCCACTTT. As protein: CASSLEGQGVRSPLHF.

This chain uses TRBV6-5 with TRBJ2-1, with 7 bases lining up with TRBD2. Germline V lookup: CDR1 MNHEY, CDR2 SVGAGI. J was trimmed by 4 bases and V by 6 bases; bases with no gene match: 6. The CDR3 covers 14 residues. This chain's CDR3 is CASSATSEYNEQFF. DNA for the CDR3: TGTGCCAGCAGCGCCACTAGCGAGTACAATGAGCAGTTCTTC.